Listed here are 2 T cell receptor beta chains from one sample, sequenced in a study of T cell responses to AZD1222 COVID-19 vaccine. Some clones are missing from TCRdb's copy, which holds only in-frame ones; the method was immunoSEQ multiplex PCR. The sample lists some 100,000 clones, 88% seen once, with over 15% in the top ten. Sequences were derived from peripheral blood, sampled on day 0 of AZD1222 vaccination. The receptors were gathered from an adult in good health.

The V gene is TRBV29-1, the J gene TRBJ2-1; TRBD2 aligns across 11 bases. The V gene end was trimmed by 8 bases and the J gene end by 10 bases; junction bases not matched to a gene: 10. This CDR3 region has 13 residues. Germline V gives CDR1 SQVTM, CDR2 ANQGSEA. The CDR3 region has the DNA TGCAGCTCCAAGGGGGGACTAGCGGCAGAGCAGTTCTTC. This gives the protein CSSKGGLAAEQFF.

V and J are TRBV3-1 (or the pseudogene TRBV3-2) and TRBJ1-1, with D perhaps matching TRBD1 (6 bases). The CDR3 runs to 12 residues. V lost 4 bases and J 7 bases, leaving 10 bases between the germline ends. The V gene's germline CDR1 is LGHDT and CDR2 YNNKEL (reference sequence). The CDR3 protein is CASSRTGYEAFF. The CDR3 DNA sequence: TGTGCCAGCAGCCGAACAGGGTATGAAGCTTTCTTT.